Detailed here is one TCR beta chain. Its antigen remains unidentified. The V end lost 1 base, the J end lost 14 bases, and 17 bases lay between the germline ends. CDR1 MDHEN and CDR2 SYDVKM come from the germline V gene. The CDR3 totals 13 residues. The data derive from a study of T cell clones after liver transplantation. For the study at large: Pre-transplant mixed lymphocyte reactions yielded third-party-reactive TCRbeta sequences as comparators for graft-donor-reactive sequences. Findings and limits, study-wide: Small, mixed patient groups and varying post-transplant times limit these conclusions.

Sequencing used immunoSEQ multiplex PCR; TCRdb keeps in-frame clones, though not all of them. Here the sample spans about 80,000 clones, 82% being singletons. The TCR originated in a human patient who received a liver transplant. The graft donor may have given rise to some T cells. This specimen consisted of CD4+ T cells from blood, obtained about 46 months after liver transplant. The rearrangement uses TRBV28 and TRBJ1-2; tentatively, D is TRBD1 (5 bases). The chain's CDR3 is CASSLYDLAGRTF. CDR3 nucleotide sequence: TGTGCCAGCAGTTTATACGATCTCGCAGGGCGGACCTTC.